This T cell receptor (beta chain) stems from a study of blood T cell repertoires in COVID-19. Study background: The samples span acute and convalescent COVID-19 from the United States, Italy and Spain. Sources were T cells, B-cell-depleted T cells, or PBMCs; the material itself was cDNA or gDNA.

Only in-frame clones appear in the TCRdb table, and some are missing; sequencing was by immunoSEQ multiplex PCR. The repertoire consists of approximately 210,000 clones, with 86% occurring once and the leading ten covering 0.6% to 1%. The clonotype comes from a woman in her 70s with acute or convalescent COVID-19. Source material: peripheral blood.

CDR3 DNA sequence: TGCGCCAGCAGCTTGGAGTCTGCGGGGGTTGCGGATACGCAGTATTTT. Protein product: CASSLESAGVADTQYF. The chain employs TRBV5-1 and TRBJ2-3; 7 positions agree with TRBD2. In germline, CDR1 is SGHRS, CDR2 YFSETQ. V was clipped by 0 bases and J by 6 bases; unmatched bases: 10. The CDR3 length is 16 residues. The full variable domain, its missing parts supplied by reference TRBV5-1 and TRBJ2-3, is KAGVTQTPRYLIKTRGQQVTLSCSPISGHRSVSWYQQTPGQGLQFLFEYFSETQRNKGNFPGRFSGRQFSNSRSEMNVSTLELGDSALYLCASSLESAGVADTQYFGPGTRLTVL.